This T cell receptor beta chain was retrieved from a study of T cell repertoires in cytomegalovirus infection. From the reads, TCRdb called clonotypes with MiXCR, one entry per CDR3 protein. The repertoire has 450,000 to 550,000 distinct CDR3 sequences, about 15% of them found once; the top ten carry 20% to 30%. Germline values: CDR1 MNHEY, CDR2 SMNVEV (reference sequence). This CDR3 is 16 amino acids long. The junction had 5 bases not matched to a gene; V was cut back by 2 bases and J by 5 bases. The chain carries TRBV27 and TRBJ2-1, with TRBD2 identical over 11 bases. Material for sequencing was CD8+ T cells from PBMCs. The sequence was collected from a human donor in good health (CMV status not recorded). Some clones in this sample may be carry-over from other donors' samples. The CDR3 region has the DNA TGTGCCAGCAGTTTACCTACTAGCGGGAGTCACAATGAGCAGTTCTTC. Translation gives CASSLPTSGSHNEQFF.